Following are 10 T cell receptor beta chains from one sample sequenced in a study of blood T cell repertoires in COVID-19. Only in-frame clones appear in the TCRdb table, and some are missing; sequencing was by immunoSEQ multiplex PCR. The table includes roughly 330,000 clones, approximately 90% detected once. Sequences were obtained from peripheral blood. These receptors were collected from a man aged 30 to 39 with COVID-19, enrolled during active disease.

The V and J genes are TRBV7-2 and TRBJ2-6; D is undetermined. Germline values: CDR1 SGHTA, CDR2 FQGNSA. The CDR3 sequence is 15 residues long. Trimming left V 6 bases short and J 2 bases short, with 11 bases between. The CDR3 DNA reads TGTGCCAGCAGTTCCAGCGTGACTGGGGCCAACGTCCTGACTTTC. This translates into CASSSSVTGANVLTF.

The rearrangement uses TRBV7-3 and TRBJ1-2, with a tentative D call TRBD1 (6 bases). This CDR3 is 13 amino acids long. In germline, CDR1 is SGHTA, CDR2 FQGTGA. V lost 3 bases and J lost 6, with 11 bases in between. Written as DNA, the CDR3 is TGTGCCAGCAGCTTTGAGGGGGTGAATGGCTACACCTTC. Translating it yields CASSFEGVNGYTF.

V usage is TRBV30 and J usage is TRBJ2-7; weak D call: TRBD2 (5 bases). V was clipped by 3 bases and J by 4 bases, with 13 bases between them. The CDR3 length is 13 residues. In germline, CDR1 is GTSNPN, CDR2 SVGIG (reference sequence). CDR3 loop: CAWRARGGYEQYF. The CDR3 DNA sequence: TGTGCCTGGAGGGCCCGAGGAGGATACGAGCAGTACTTC.

The V gene is TRBV30, the J gene TRBJ1-3, with D unclear. The germline V gene has CDR1 GTSNPN and CDR2 SVGIG (reference sequence). This CDR3 is built from 13 residues. The V and J ends lost 5 bases and 0 bases respectively, with 8 bases between them. The CDR3 sequence: CAWGLLSGNTIYF. CDR3 sequence (DNA): TGTGCCTGGGGGCTACTCTCTGGAAACACCATATATTTT. Variable domain in full (rest from reference TRBV30 and TRBJ1-3): SQTIHQWPATLVQPVGSPLSLECTVEGTSNPNLYWYRQAAGRGLQLLFYSVGIGQISSEVPQNLSASRPQDRQFILSSKKLLLSDSGFYLCAWGLLSGNTIYFGEGSWLTVV.

This chain uses TRBV6-5 with TRBJ2-5; a weak D match, TRBD1 (5 bases). This CDR3 spans 13 amino acids. Germline assignment: CDR1 MNHEY and CDR2 SVGAGI. The germline V and J ends were trimmed by 8 bases and 5 bases, with 15 bases remaining between them. Here the CDR3 reads CASARVWLETQYF. CDR3 in DNA: TGTGCCAGCGCCAGGGTGTGGTTGGAGACCCAGTACTTC.

V and J are TRBV19 and TRBJ2-3, with D tentatively TRBD1 (5 bases). This CDR3 contains 15 residues. Germline CDR1 and CDR2: LNHDA and SQIVND (reference sequence). V was shortened by 6 bases and J by 4 bases, with 17 bases between the two germline ends. The CDR3 sequence: CASSPSGKWADTQYF. The CDR3 nucleotides read TGTGCCAGTAGCCCCTCAGGGAAATGGGCAGATACGCAGTATTTT. The full variable domain, rest sourced from reference TRBV19 and TRBJ2-3, is DGGITQSPKYLFRKEGQNVTLSCEQNLNHDAMYWYRQDPGQGLRLIYYSQIVNDFQKGDIAEGYSVSREKKESFPLTVTSAQKNPTAFYLCASSPSGKWADTQYFGPGTRLTVL.

V usage is TRBV6-1 and J usage is TRBJ1-1; 7 bases line up with TRBD1. The CDR3 totals 14 residues. CDR1 is MNHNS and CDR2 is SASEGT in the germline V gene. Trimming at V came to 3 bases and at J to 3 bases, leaving 4 bases not matched to a gene. CDR3 protein: CASSDRGTYTEAFF. The CDR3 region has the DNA TGTGCCAGCAGTGACAGGGGGACCTACACTGAAGCTTTCTTT.

The chain carries TRBV9 and TRBJ2-1, with TRBD2 identical over 9 bases. Germline CDR1 SGDLS, CDR2 YYNGEE. CDR3 length: 17 amino acids. Losses at the gene ends were 0 bases for V and 4 bases for J; bases not matched to a gene: 8. The CDR3 loop reads CASSVDVLTSGYNEQFF. The CDR3 DNA sequence: TGTGCCAGCAGCGTAGACGTTCTGACTAGCGGTTACAATGAGCAGTTCTTC.

The V call is TRBV11-3, the J call TRBJ1-1, with no clear D. The CDR3 has 15 amino acids. The germline gives CDR1 SGHNT, CDR2 YENEEA. The V and J ends lost 3 bases and 1 base respectively, with 12 bases between them. The chain's CDR3 is CASSFGYSQNTEAFF. CDR3 in DNA: TGTGCCAGCAGCTTTGGGTACAGCCAGAACACTGAAGCTTTCTTT. Full variable domain (remainder filled in from reference TRBV11-3 and TRBJ1-1): EAGVVQSPRYKIIEKKQPVAFWCNPISGHNTLYWYLQNLGQGPELLIRYENEEAVDDSQLPKDRFSAERLKGVDSTLKIQPAELGDSAVYLCASSFGYSQNTEAFFGQGTRLTVV.

The rearrangement links TRBV3-1 (or the pseudogene TRBV3-2) to TRBJ2-5, with D possibly matching TRBD2 (6 bases). The CDR3 covers 17 residues. V was shortened by 2 bases and J by 2 bases, with 18 bases between the two germline ends. CDR1 is LGHDT and CDR2 is YNNKEL in the germline V gene (reference sequence). In DNA form, the CDR3 reads TGTGCCAGCAGCCAAAGGGAGGCGGGCCCCTCACAAGAGACCCAGTACTTC. This codes for CASSQREAGPSQETQYF.